These 29 T cell receptor beta chains share one sample of origin, sequenced in a study of control samples from healthy donors and cancer patients. Using immunoSEQ multiplex PCR, the repertoire was profiled, and TCRdb retains in-frame clones only, with some absent. The sample includes tens of thousands of clones, around four fifths of them seen just once. Sequenced: blood. These TCRs come from a man aged 25-45 years in good health.

The chain uses TRBV12-3 or TRBV12-4 and TRBJ1-1; D gene uncertain. This CDR3 contains 11 residues. Between the trimmed V and J ends, which lost 3 bases and 4 bases, there was a span of 3 bases. CDR3: CASSLRTEAFF. CDR3 in DNA: TGTGCCAGCAGTTTGCGCACTGAAGCTTTCTTT.

The chain joins TRBV30 to TRBJ2-7; 10 bases map to TRBD1. CDR1 and CDR2 (germline): GTSNPN, SVGIG (reference sequence). V shed 3 bases, J shed 3 bases, and the junction held 5 bases outside the gene matches. The CDR3 is 14 residues long. CDR3 loop: CAWRVTGGYYEQYF. CDR3 coding DNA: TGTGCCTGGAGGGTGACAGGGGGCTACTACGAGCAGTACTTC.

The chain is built from TRBV27 and TRBJ2-6; D gene unclear. V was shortened by 5 bases and J by 3 bases, with 8 bases between the two germline ends. Per germline, CDR1 MNHEY and CDR2 SMNVEV (reference sequence). The CDR3 length is 14 residues. The CDR3 region is CASSALGGANVLTF. DNA of the CDR3: TGTGCCAGCAGTGCCTTGGGTGGGGCCAACGTCCTGACTTTC.

The V gene is TRBV7-9, the J gene TRBJ2-7, with 8 positions matching TRBD1. From germline, CDR1 is SEHNR and CDR2 FQNEAQ (reference sequence). J was trimmed by 1 base and V by 5 bases; bases with no gene match: 7. The CDR3 runs to 15 residues. The CDR3 loop is CASSPGGYKSYEQYF. CDR3 DNA: TGTGCCAGCAGCCCAGGGGGCTACAAGTCCTACGAGCAGTACTTC.

The V and J genes are TRBV6-5 and TRBJ1-6, with D possibly TRBD1 on 5 matching bases. The V end lost 2 bases, the J end lost 10 bases, and 12 bases lay between the germline ends. CDR1 and CDR2 from the germline V gene are MNHEY and SVGAGI. This CDR3 has 14 amino acids. CDR3 region: CASSYEGRGSPLHF. The DNA of the CDR3 is TGTGCCAGCAGTTACGAGGGGCGAGGCTCACCCCTCCACTTT.

The V call is TRBV10-3, the J call TRBJ1-2, with D perhaps TRBD1 (5 bases). The CDR3 contains 14 residues. The germline gives CDR1 ENHRY, CDR2 SYGVKD. For the CDR3, the DNA is TGTGCTTCCGGCCAGGCGCGAGGGGACTATGGCTACACCTTC. This codes for CASGQARGDYGYTF.

The chain joins TRBV28 to TRBJ2-2; TRBD1 agrees at 10 bases. J was trimmed by 5 bases and V by 5 bases; bases with no gene match: 5. The CDR3 runs 15 residues. Germline CDR1 MDHEN, CDR2 SYDVKM. The CDR3 region is CASSTGTGVTGELFF. For the CDR3, the DNA is TGTGCCAGCAGTACCGGGACAGGGGTTACCGGGGAGCTGTTTTTT.

This clone was counted a single time. The chain couples TRBV19 to TRBJ2-7, with 9 bases aligning to TRBD1. After removal of 6 bases from V and 1 base from J, the junction contained 7 bases not matched to a gene. Germline V gives CDR1 LNHDA, CDR2 SQIVND (reference sequence). This CDR3 is 15 amino acids long. This chain's CDR3 is CASSWTGESSYEQYF. The CDR3 DNA follows: TGTGCCAGTAGCTGGACAGGGGAATCATCCTACGAGCAGTACTTC.

This rearrangement joins TRBV4-2 to TRBJ1-1; the D gene is possibly TRBD1 (5 bases). This CDR3 contains 15 residues. V was shortened by 0 bases and J by 4 bases, with 12 bases between the two germline ends. Germline values: CDR1 LGHNA, CDR2 YNFKEQ. DNA for the CDR3: TGTGCCAGCAGCCAAGATGTGAGGGGTAGCACTGAAGCTTTCTTT. Translating gives CASSQDVRGSTEAFF.

V and J are TRBV6-5 and TRBJ1-1, with TRBD1 matching 7 bases. The CDR3 extends over 11 amino acids. After removal of 6 bases from V and 7 bases from J, the junction contained 2 bases not matched to a gene. CDR1 and CDR2 (germline): MNHEY, SVGAGI. CDR3 region: CASRYRGEAFF. As DNA, the CDR3 is TGTGCCAGCAGGTACAGGGGTGAAGCTTTCTTT.

The V call is TRBV9, the J call TRBJ1-3, with no clear D. Trimming cost V 0 bases and J 2 bases, with 12 bases left between them. Germline CDR1 reads SGDLS; CDR2 reads YYNGEE. The CDR3 totals 16 residues. CDR3 protein: CASSVEGIAPGNTIYF. The CDR3, as DNA: TGTGCCAGCAGCGTAGAAGGGATTGCCCCTGGAAACACCATATATTTT. Combining the CDR3 with reference TRBV9 and TRBJ1-3 gives the whole variable domain DSGVTQTPKHLITATGQRVTLRCSPRSGDLSVYWYQQSLDQGLQFLIQYYNGEERAKGNILERFSAQQFPDLHSELNLSSLELGDSALYFCASSVEGIAPGNTIYFGEGSWLTVV.

V gene TRBV18 combines with J gene TRBJ2-7; 7 bases are shared with TRBD1. This CDR3 has 13 residues. Germline CDR1 reads KGHSH; CDR2 reads LQKENI. V was clipped by 6 bases and J by 3 bases; unmatched bases: 5. The CDR3 loop is CASSKDRDYEQYF. The CDR3 DNA reads as TGTGCCAGCTCCAAAGACAGGGACTACGAGCAGTACTTC.

V and J are TRBV18 and TRBJ1-2, with D possibly matching TRBD1 (6 bases). This CDR3 comprises 14 residues. V gave up 1 base and J gave up 1 base, with 7 bases separating them. CDR1 is KGHSH and CDR2 is LQKENI in the germline V gene. The CDR3 reads CASSPRGGNYGYTF. Written as DNA, the CDR3 is TGTGCCAGCTCACCACGAGGGGGTAACTATGGCTACACCTTC.

This chain links TRBV9 with TRBJ1-1; D gene uncertain. The germline V gene encodes CDR1 SGDLS and CDR2 YYNGEE. The ends were cut back, 3 bases at V and 4 bases at J, with 7 bases in the middle. The CDR3 covers 12 residues. The chain's CDR3 is CASSARGTEAFF. The DNA for the CDR3 is TGTGCCAGCAGCGCCCGAGGCACTGAAGCTTTCTTT.

The rearrangement joins TRBV5-4 to TRBJ2-3, with TRBD1 matching 7 bases. CDR1 and CDR2 from the germline V gene are SGHNT and YYREEE (reference sequence). The trim removed 3 bases at V and 10 bases at J, leaving 5 bases unmatched. This CDR3 comprises 12 residues. The DNA for the CDR3 is TGTGCCAGCAGCTGGCCGGGACAGCCGCAGTATTTT. Translating gives CASSWPGQPQYF.

DNA of the CDR3: TGTGCCATCAGTGAGTCGGCGTCAGAGCTCGAAAAACTGTTTTTT. Residues: CAISESASELEKLFF. This chain uses TRBV10-3 with TRBJ1-4; D remains ambiguous. Germline loops: CDR1 ENHRY, CDR2 SYGVKD. The length of the CDR3 is 15 residues. Trimming took off 0 bases at V and 8 bases at J, with 13 bases between the two ends.

The chain joins TRBV7-9 to TRBJ2-1; maybe TRBD1 (5 bases). Germline values: CDR1 SEHNR, CDR2 FQNEAQ (reference sequence). This CDR3 spans 13 amino acids. The V and J ends lost 5 bases and 8 bases respectively, with 13 bases between them. The CDR3 region has the DNA TGTGCCAGCAGCCCGACAGTCCAGGATGAGCAGTTCTTC. Protein sequence: CASSPTVQDEQFF. Using reference TRBV7-9 and TRBJ2-1 for the parts outside the CDR3, the full variable domain is DTGVSQNPRHKITKRGQNVTFRCDPISEHNRLYWYRQTLGQGPEFLTYFQNEAQLEKSRLLSDRFSAERPKGSFSTLEIQRTEQGDSAMYLCASSPTVQDEQFFGPGTRLTVL.

The chain links TRBV5-6 to TRBJ2-5, with 9 bases aligning to TRBD1. J was trimmed by 4 bases and V by 0 bases; bases with no gene match: 7. The CDR3 totals 16 residues. The germline gives CDR1 SGHDT, CDR2 YYEEEE. The CDR3 is CASSLVVTGGRETQYF. CDR3 nucleotide sequence: TGTGCCAGCAGCTTGGTCGTGACAGGGGGTCGAGAGACCCAGTACTTC. Supplemented by reference TRBV5-6 and TRBJ2-5, the full variable domain reads DAGVTQSPTHLIKTRGQQVTLRCSPKSGHDTVSWYQQALGQGPQFIFQYYEEEERQRGNFPDRFSGHQFPNYSSELNVNALLLGDSALYLCASSLVVTGGRETQYFGPGTRLLVL.

CDR3 amino acids: CASKSLSREKLFF. CDR3 bases: TGTGCCAGCAAGTCTCTGAGTCGTGAAAAACTGTTTTTT. The V and J genes are TRBV25-1 and TRBJ1-4, with D hard to call. V was cut by 7 bases and J by 7 bases, with 13 bases left in between. The length of the CDR3 is 13 residues. CDR1 is MGHDK, CDR2 SYGVNS, per germline.

This rearrangement joins TRBV11-2 to TRBJ2-1, with a weak D call TRBD2 (5 bases). Germline loops: CDR1 SGHAT, CDR2 FQNNGV. The CDR3 covers 12 residues. Trimming took off 5 bases at V and 6 bases at J, with 8 bases between the two ends. Here the CDR3 reads CASSPSPNEQFF. The CDR3, as DNA: TGTGCCAGCAGCCCTAGCCCCAATGAGCAGTTCTTC.

The J gene is TRBJ2-2, the V gene TRBV6-5; the D gene could be TRBD1 or TRBD2 (6 bases each). The germline gives CDR1 MNHEY, CDR2 SVGAGI. V was cut by 4 bases and J by 0 bases, with 9 bases left in between. The CDR3 is made up of 15 amino acids. The CDR3 sequence is CASSFGGANTGELFF. CDR3 nucleotides: TGTGCCAGCAGTTTCGGGGGCGCGAACACCGGGGAGCTGTTTTTT.

About this clone: Other DNA sequences from this sample encode an identical CDR3 as well. This chain connects TRBV5-1 to TRBJ2-5; possible D gene TRBD1, 6 bases. The CDR3 consists of 13 residues. V was pared by 4 bases and J by 4 bases, with 11 bases between. Per germline, CDR1 SGHRS and CDR2 YFSETQ. The CDR3: CASSVQGTETQYF. CDR3 DNA sequence: TGCGCCAGCAGCGTACAGGGAACAGAGACCCAGTACTTC.

V gene TRBV21-1 combines with J gene TRBJ1-6. TRBV21-1 is shown as a pseudogene. The CDR3 loop spans 17 amino acids. The CDR3 region is CASSSRAGVESRSPLHF. The CDR3 DNA sequence: TGTGCCAGCAGTTCCCGGGCCGGGGTGGAGAGTCGGTCACCCCTCCACTTT.

The chain combines TRBV20-1 with TRBJ2-4; D not resolved. Germline V CDR1 and CDR2: DFQATT, SNEGSKA (reference sequence). There are 11 residues in the CDR3. Trimming cost V 3 bases and J 8 bases, with 8 bases left between them. CDR3 sequence (DNA): TGCAGTGCTAGTAATGGTGACATTCAGTACTTC. The encoded protein is CSASNGDIQYF.

The chain links TRBV11-2 to TRBJ1-5; D remains ambiguous. The CDR3 contains 13 residues. In germline, CDR1 is SGHAT, CDR2 FQNNGV. V was cut by 5 bases and J by 5 bases, with 10 bases left in between. CDR3 sequence: CASSTGRHQPQHF. In DNA form, the CDR3 reads TGTGCCAGCAGCACCGGGAGACATCAGCCCCAGCATTTT. The full variable domain, with the rest looked up from reference TRBV11-2 and TRBJ1-5, is EAGVAQSPRYKIIEKRQSVAFWCNPISGHATLYWYQQILGQGPKLLIQFQNNGVVDDSQLPKDRFSAERLKGVDSTLKIQPAKLEDSAVYLCASSTGRHQPQHFGDGTRLSIL.

This clone was seen a handful of times. V gene TRBV18 combines with J gene TRBJ1-5; D might be TRBD1 (5 bases). This CDR3 spans 14 amino acids. The germline V gene has CDR1 KGHSH and CDR2 LQKENI. Trimming took off 2 bases at V and 4 bases at J, with 9 bases between the two ends. The DNA for the CDR3 is TGTGCCAGCTCACCAACAGGAACAAATCAGCCCCAGCATTTT. Amino acids: CASSPTGTNQPQHF.

This chain links TRBV5-1 with TRBJ1-5; 9 nucleotides align to TRBD1. V shed 4 bases, J shed 6 bases, and the junction held 8 bases outside the gene matches. Per germline, CDR1 SGHRS and CDR2 YFSETQ. This CDR3 contains 15 residues. In nucleotides, the CDR3 is TGCGCCAGCAGCGTAGGGACAGGGCGGGCTCAGCCCCAGCATTTT. Its protein is CASSVGTGRAQPQHF.

The chain couples TRBV12-3 or TRBV12-4 to TRBJ2-3; D ambiguous. CDR3 length: 13 residues. The ends were cut back, 3 bases at V and 0 bases at J, with 4 bases in the middle. The CDR3 bases are TGTGCCAGCAGTTTCCATAGCACAGATACGCAGTATTTT. It translates to CASSFHSTDTQYF.

V usage is TRBV10-3 and J usage is TRBJ1-1; 9 bases are shared with TRBD1. The CDR3 length is 14 residues. CDR1 and CDR2 (germline): ENHRY, SYGVKD. The V gene end was trimmed by 4 bases and the J gene end by 4 bases; junction bases not matched to a gene: 4. The CDR3 region is CAISVGQGITEAFF. CDR3 in DNA: TGTGCCATCAGTGTGGGACAGGGCATCACTGAAGCTTTCTTT.